This T cell receptor beta chain was sequenced in a study of glioma-infiltrating T cells (dated by TCRdb to between 2015 and 2016). Regarding the research as a whole: Low-grade gliomas were represented by WHO grade II oligodendrogliomas or astrocytomas, and glioblastomas were represented by WHO grade IV tumors that were sampled at initial rather than recurrent diagnosis. Glioma patients received dexamethasone for six or fewer days before surgery. Blood libraries targeted about 4- to 11-fold sequencing coverage of around 950,000 peripheral T cells. The study sequenced TCR alpha- and beta-chain repertoires from glioma tissue, from non-neoplastic brain tissue and from matched peripheral blood mononuclear cells. To measure divergence between tissue and blood T-cell populations, each tissue-infiltrating repertoire was compared with the peripheral blood repertoire of the same patient. The paired cohort was made up of three low-grade glioma patients, fewer than 10 primary glioblastoma patients and three non-glioma patients who contributed non-neoplastic brain tissue.

Immediately after resection, surgical brain or tumor specimens were cryofrozen in liquid nitrogen, with peripheral blood cells collected concurrently. V is cut by 4 bases and J by 5 bases, and the space between the germline ends is 11 bases. Via the germline V gene, CDR1 is ENHRY and CDR2 SYGVKD. Including the terminal cysteine and phenylalanine, the CDR3 comprises 13 residues. Left in the record is the CDR3 DNA by itself, 39 bases read in frame from the first base. In this sample, this clonotype turned up once. Its antigen is unknown. Per-base qualities were not stored, and no clone one base away is much larger. One read alone provides weak support. The full study reports these points: Very few CDR3 sequences were found to be shared between tissue and blood, and this scarcity was attributed to high CDR3 diversity and limited sampling. Group comparisons rested on small numbers: three non-neoplastic, three low-grade glioma and fewer than 10 glioblastoma patients. VJ-independent divergence between tissue and blood was found to be below expectation in non-neoplastic patients but above expectation in all gliomas, particularly low-grade gliomas. Patients with low tissue-blood divergence were marked by a signature set of shared blood CDR3 motifs, and that set was depleted in highly divergent patients.

TCR alpha and beta CDR3 regions were amplified with the iRepertoire nested amplicon-rescue multiplex PCR (arm-PCR) platform from RNA. For one-step reverse transcription and amplification, 100-400 ng of tissue mRNA or PBMC total RNA was used as input. Following bead purification, Illumina adapters were added through a secondary multiplex PCR, and the libraries were then gel-purified between 200 and 400 bp. The libraries contained internal 6-nucleotide barcodes that were used for demultiplexing. Sequencing of the libraries was done on an Illumina MiSeq using 2x220 or 2x250 nucleotide paired-end reads. As for the authors' bioinformatics: FLASH 1.2.11 was used to merge paired reads, and BWA-MEM then aligned the reads to the GRCh37 human genome before TRA and TRB reads were extracted. For V and J assignment, an IMGT-derived reference of cassette sequences and CDR3 motifs that included pseudogenes was used. Reads were translated in three frames, and productive CDR3s were defined as those with a C...FGXG motif and no stop codons. A clonotype was defined as a unique combination of a V-J cassette pair and a CDR3 amino acid sequence. Filtering of reads was based on Hamming distance, with the threshold set by the sequence error rate of each sample in mapped regions. TCRdb reanalyzed the raw reads on its own, using fastp at Q25 for trimming and MiXCR for clone calling, and kept in-frame beta chains. Here each entry gathers all rows of one CDR3 protein and keeps the most common genes and DNA. These V and J calls rely on TCRdb rather than the paper's analysis. For this sample the table gives fewer than 500,000 distinct CDR3 sequences, of which roughly two fifths were detected only once. The ten largest clones take up around 11% of the sample.

The rearrangement combines TRBV10-3 with TRBJ1-2, with a weak D call of TRBD1 (5 bases match). The sequenced sample was glioma tissue, nonneoplastic brain tissue, or PBMCs (not recorded which). The sequence was collected from a human donor with low-grade glioma or glioblastoma, undergoing nonglioma brain surgery, or in good health (not recorded which). The CDR3 corresponds to CAISGQGVYGYTF. The bases are TGTGCCATCAGTGGGCAGGGAGTGTATGGCTACACCTTC.